Presented here are 22 T cell receptor beta chains from one specimen sequenced in a study of monozygotic twins with cystic fibrosis. The assay was immunoSEQ multiplex PCR, and TCRdb's table has in-frame clones only and misses some. In the table there are 30,000 to 45,000 clones, approximately 84% of which are singletons. Sequencing was performed on blood. These receptors were taken from a girl aged 2 to 9 with cystic fibrosis.

The V gene is TRBV5-5, the J gene TRBJ2-1; no firm D call. Germline V gene sequence: CDR1 SGHKS, CDR2 YYEKEE (reference sequence). CDR3 length: 15 residues. Trimming cost V 0 bases and J 4 bases, with 11 bases left between them. The CDR3 reads CASSLVRASYNEQFF. CDR3 in DNA: TGTGCCAGCAGCTTGGTTAGGGCCTCATACAATGAGCAGTTCTTC.

The V call is TRBV19, the J call TRBJ1-2; D remains ambiguous. Germline assignment: CDR1 LNHDA and CDR2 SQIVND (reference sequence). CDR3 size: 14 residues. Trimming shortened V by 4 bases and J by 0 bases, and 9 bases separated the two germline ends. CDR3 loop: CASSKATSNYGYTF. The CDR3 region has the DNA TGTGCCAGTAGTAAAGCTACTTCTAACTATGGCTACACCTTC.

This chain links TRBV7-8 with TRBJ2-7; TRBD2 agrees at 7 bases. Germline trimming cut 1 base from V and 0 bases from J; bases unmatched to any gene: 3. The CDR3 consists of 15 residues. The germline CDR1 and CDR2 sequences are SGHVS and FQNEAQ. CDR3 region: CASSLGTSVSYEQYF. CDR3 DNA: TGTGCCAGCAGCTTAGGAACTAGCGTCTCCTACGAGCAGTACTTC.

The rearrangement uses TRBV7-8 and TRBJ1-6, with D perhaps matching TRBD1 (5 bases). Trimming removed 5 bases at V and 7 bases at J, with 12 bases between. Germline CDR1 and CDR2: SGHVS and FQNEAQ. The CDR3 has 14 residues. The CDR3 region is CASSAAGSNSPLHF. The CDR3 DNA follows: TGTGCCAGCAGCGCCGCAGGGTCCAATTCACCCCTCCACTTT.

The chain couples TRBV5-4 to TRBJ2-5, with D tentatively TRBD1 or TRBD2 (6 bases each). The CDR3 runs to 14 residues. Trimming shortened V by 5 bases and J by 2 bases, and 13 bases separated the two germline ends. Germline CDR1 SGHNT, CDR2 YYREEE (reference sequence). Here the CDR3 DNA reads TGTGCCAGCAGTTCCGGGGGCCCTCAAGAGACCCAGTACTTC. It is translated as CASSSGGPQETQYF.

The V and J genes are TRBV11-2 and TRBJ2-7; D not certain. The CDR3 has 13 residues. Germline assignment: CDR1 SGHAT and CDR2 FQNNGV. Trimming stripped 5 bases from V and 2 bases from J, with 10 bases between. CDR3 coding DNA: TGTGCCAGCAGCCCGAACATAGCCTACGAGCAGTACTTC. Translation: CASSPNIAYEQYF. Complete variable domain (other parts from reference TRBV11-2 and TRBJ2-7): EAGVAQSPRYKIIEKRQSVAFWCNPISGHATLYWYQQILGQGPKLLIQFQNNGVVDDSQLPKDRFSAERLKGVDSTLKIQPAKLEDSAVYLCASSPNIAYEQYFGPGTRLTVT.

The CDR3 loop is CASSARTGGYEQYF. The CDR3 DNA sequence: TGTGCCAGCAGCGCTCGGACAGGGGGCTACGAGCAGTACTTC. This chain joins TRBV7-8 and TRBJ2-7; 10 nucleotides match TRBD1. Trimming at V came to 5 bases and at J to 3 bases, leaving 4 bases not matched to a gene. This CDR3 contains 14 residues. Germline CDR1 and CDR2: SGHVS and FQNEAQ.

This clone was observed once. The V gene is TRBV18, the J gene TRBJ1-2; perhaps TRBD1 as D (5 bases). With 3 bases removed from V and 5 bases from J, the gap between germline ends came to 16 bases. CDR1 is KGHSH and CDR2 is LQKENI in the germline V gene. This CDR3 comprises 15 residues. The CDR3 sequence: CASSPSRAGGYGYTF. In DNA, the CDR3 is TGTGCCAGCTCACCCTCGCGGGCGGGGGGTTATGGCTACACCTTC.

The chain carries TRBV5-1 and TRBJ2-1, with D possibly being TRBD1 (5 bases). The CDR3 contains 15 residues. V was clipped by 0 bases and J by 4 bases, with 11 bases between them. Germline V lookup: CDR1 SGHRS, CDR2 YFSETQ. The CDR3 region has the DNA TGCGCCAGCAGCTTGGTGGCAGGGTTTTACAATGAGCAGTTCTTC. The encoded protein is CASSLVAGFYNEQFF.

This chain connects TRBV18 to TRBJ1-1; 8 bases align to TRBD1. After removal of 3 bases from V and 0 bases from J, the junction contained 6 bases not matched to a gene. Germline lookup yields CDR1 KGHSH and CDR2 LQKENI. The CDR3 has 16 amino acids. CDR3 DNA: TGTGCCAGCTCACCCGGACAGGGTGGAGTGAACACTGAAGCTTTCTTT. It specifies CASSPGQGGVNTEAFF.

The chain has TRBV27 and TRBJ1-5; the D is unclear. Trimming stripped 1 base from V and 2 bases from J, with 9 bases between. Germline V gene sequence: CDR1 MNHEY, CDR2 SMNVEV (reference sequence). This CDR3 has 15 amino acids. The DNA of the CDR3 is TGTGCCAGCAGTTTATTGGGCTCGGGCAATCAGCCCCAGCATTTT. It is translated as CASSLLGSGNQPQHF.

The chain combines TRBV11-3 with TRBJ1-1; D ambiguous. CDR1 is SGHNT and CDR2 is YENEEA in the germline V gene. V lost 3 bases to trimming and J lost 2 bases, with 7 bases between them. This CDR3 has 13 amino acids. In DNA form, the CDR3 reads TGTGCCAGCAGCTTGGGTCAAAACACTGAAGCTTTCTTT. It translates to CASSLGQNTEAFF.

The rearrangement joins TRBV30 to TRBJ2-5; the match to TRBD1 covers 7 bases. This CDR3 comprises 13 residues. Germline trimming cut 1 base from V and 2 bases from J; bases unmatched to any gene: 1. CDR1 and CDR2 from the germline V gene are GTSNPN and SVGIG (reference sequence). In DNA, the CDR3 is TGTGCCTGGAGTGGGGGACAGCAAGAGACCCAGTACTTC. Its protein product is CAWSGGQQETQYF. Supplemented by reference TRBV30 and TRBJ2-5, the full variable domain reads SQTIHQWPATLVQPVGSPLSLECTVEGTSNPNLYWYRQAAGRGLQLLFYSVGIGQISSEVPQNLSASRPQDRQFILSSKKLLLSDSGFYLCAWSGGQQETQYFGPGTRLLVL.

J is TRBJ2-7 and V is TRBV19, with a tentative D call TRBD2 (7 bases). The CDR3 is 18 amino acids. Between the trimmed V and J ends, which lost 4 bases and 0 bases, there was a span of 22 bases. Germline V lookup: CDR1 LNHDA, CDR2 SQIVND (reference sequence). The CDR3 sequence is CASSSTGKRDRSSYEQYF. For the CDR3, the DNA is TGTGCCAGTAGTAGTACAGGGAAGCGGGATAGGAGCTCCTACGAGCAGTACTTC.

V and J are TRBV7-8 and TRBJ2-7; TRBD2 agrees at 14 bases. The CDR3 is 15 residues long. Germline V gene sequence: CDR1 SGHVS, CDR2 FQNEAQ. The V gene end was trimmed by 1 base and the J gene end by 4 bases; junction bases not matched to a gene: 0. As DNA, the CDR3 is TGTGCCAGCAGCTTAGGACTAGCGGGGGGGTACGAGCAGTACTTC. Amino acid sequence: CASSLGLAGGYEQYF.

V is TRBV21-1 and J is TRBJ1-1; the table assigns TRBD1, which was not confirmed against the DNA. TRBV21-1 is flagged as a pseudogene. The CDR3 extends over 14 amino acids. CDR3 nucleotides: TGTGCCAGCAGCCCACAGGGCCGAAGCACTGAAGCTTTCTTT. This sequence encodes CASSPQGRSTEAFF.

Here the CDR3 reads CASSNSVTTGELFF. The CDR3 nucleotides are TGTGCCAGCAGTAATTCGGTTACCACCGGGGAGCTGTTTTTT. The rearrangement links TRBV27 to TRBJ2-2; D uncertain. V lost 5 bases, J lost 4 bases, and 11 bases lay in between. CDR3 length: 14 amino acids. CDR1 MNHEY and CDR2 SMNVEV come from the germline V gene (reference sequence).

The chain couples TRBV2 to TRBJ1-2; D gene ambiguous. Germline CDR1 and CDR2: SNHLY and FYNNEI. The ends were cut back, 6 bases at V and 2 bases at J, with 7 bases in the middle. The CDR3 is made up of 12 amino acids. CDR3 DNA sequence: TGTGCCAGCAGGGAACCCAACTATGGCTACACCTTC. It translates to CASREPNYGYTF.

The chain is built from TRBV19 and TRBJ1-4; 9 positions match TRBD1. CDR1 and CDR2 (germline): LNHDA, SQIVND (reference sequence). CDR3 length: 15 residues. The V segment lost 6 bases and the J segment 8 bases; nucleotides outside the gene matches: 10. The CDR3 loop is CASRTPGTGYEKLFF. Written as DNA, the CDR3 is TGTGCCAGTAGGACACCCGGGACAGGGTACGAAAAACTGTTTTTT.

The gene calls are TRBV6-1 and TRBJ2-1; no clear D gene. Trimming cost V 0 bases and J 10 bases, with 10 bases left between them. Germline values: CDR1 MNHNS, CDR2 SASEGT. This CDR3 contains 13 residues. The CDR3 DNA follows: TGTGCCAGCAGTGAAGCTCTCAGAGAAGAGCAGTTCTTC. Amino acid sequence: CASSEALREEQFF.

V is TRBV6-9 and J is TRBJ1-3; D not certain. V lost 0 bases and J lost 5, with 14 bases in between. Germline V gives CDR1 MNHGY, CDR2 SVAAGI. This CDR3 spans 16 amino acids. The CDR3 DNA follows: TGTGCCAGCAGTTATTCGATAAACCAAGGGCGAAACACCATATATTTT. It is translated as CASSYSINQGRNTIYF.

The V call is TRBV2, the J call TRBJ2-7, with D unclear. Germline CDR1 SNHLY, CDR2 FYNNEI. This CDR3 is 10 amino acids long. Trimming took off 5 bases at V and 3 bases at J, with 2 bases between the two ends. The CDR3 nucleotides are TGTGCCAGCAGTTTCTACGAGCAGTACTTC. Its translation: CASSFYEQYF.